This entry is about one T cell receptor (beta chain). Profiling relied on immunoSEQ multiplex PCR, and the TCRdb table lists in-frame clones only, not all of them. The sample has 150,000 to 200,000 clones, 80% to 95% seen once. The sample originates from a study of blood T cell repertoires in COVID-19. At the level of the study: Both acute and convalescent COVID-19 samples were obtained from the United States, Italy and Spain. PBMCs, B-cell-depleted T cells, or T cells were the source of the cDNA or gDNA that made up the material.

In germline, CDR1 is SGHNT, CDR2 YYREEE (reference sequence). With V trimmed by 2 bases and J by 2 bases, 3 bases remained unmatched. The CDR3 sequence is 14 residues long. The clonotype originates from a woman aged 55-69 years with COVID-19, enrolled during active disease. The J gene is TRBJ2-7, the V gene TRBV5-4; 8 bases align to TRBD2. Sequenced sample: peripheral blood. The CDR3 DNA follows: TGTGCCAGCAGCTTAGCGGGGGTTACCTACGAGCAGTACTTC. As protein: CASSLAGVTYEQYF.